Here is one TCR beta chain with its context. No antigen is known for it. This sample's time point: pretreatment peripheral blood. CDR1 is SGDLS, CDR2 YYNGEE, per germline. J lost 9 bases, V lost 1 base, and 4 bases had no gene match. The CDR3 contains 14 residues. The protocol was immunoSEQ multiplex PCR, while the TCRdb copy is restricted to in-frame clones and leaves out a portion. The profile shows 35,000 to 45,000 clones, around 82% of them singletons. This specimen belongs to a study of PD-L1 blockade in urothelial cancer. Study in general: The patients first took atezolizumab in 2014, receiving 1,200 mg intravenously every 3 weeks. At 3 weeks after treatment start (second dose) and again at 6 weeks, blood was analyzed.

Study-wide findings and caveats: Improved survival was predicted by pretreatment blood TCR clonality below the median.

This TCR derives from a man in his sixties with urothelial cancer. This rearrangement joins TRBV9 to TRBJ2-1, with 10 nucleotides matching TRBD2. This specimen was PBMCs, taken around atezolizumab (anti-PD-L1) treatment. For the CDR3, the DNA is TGTGCCAGCAGCGTAACTAGCGGGGTCGGTGAGCAGTTCTTC. Translated, it gives CASSVTSGVGEQFF.